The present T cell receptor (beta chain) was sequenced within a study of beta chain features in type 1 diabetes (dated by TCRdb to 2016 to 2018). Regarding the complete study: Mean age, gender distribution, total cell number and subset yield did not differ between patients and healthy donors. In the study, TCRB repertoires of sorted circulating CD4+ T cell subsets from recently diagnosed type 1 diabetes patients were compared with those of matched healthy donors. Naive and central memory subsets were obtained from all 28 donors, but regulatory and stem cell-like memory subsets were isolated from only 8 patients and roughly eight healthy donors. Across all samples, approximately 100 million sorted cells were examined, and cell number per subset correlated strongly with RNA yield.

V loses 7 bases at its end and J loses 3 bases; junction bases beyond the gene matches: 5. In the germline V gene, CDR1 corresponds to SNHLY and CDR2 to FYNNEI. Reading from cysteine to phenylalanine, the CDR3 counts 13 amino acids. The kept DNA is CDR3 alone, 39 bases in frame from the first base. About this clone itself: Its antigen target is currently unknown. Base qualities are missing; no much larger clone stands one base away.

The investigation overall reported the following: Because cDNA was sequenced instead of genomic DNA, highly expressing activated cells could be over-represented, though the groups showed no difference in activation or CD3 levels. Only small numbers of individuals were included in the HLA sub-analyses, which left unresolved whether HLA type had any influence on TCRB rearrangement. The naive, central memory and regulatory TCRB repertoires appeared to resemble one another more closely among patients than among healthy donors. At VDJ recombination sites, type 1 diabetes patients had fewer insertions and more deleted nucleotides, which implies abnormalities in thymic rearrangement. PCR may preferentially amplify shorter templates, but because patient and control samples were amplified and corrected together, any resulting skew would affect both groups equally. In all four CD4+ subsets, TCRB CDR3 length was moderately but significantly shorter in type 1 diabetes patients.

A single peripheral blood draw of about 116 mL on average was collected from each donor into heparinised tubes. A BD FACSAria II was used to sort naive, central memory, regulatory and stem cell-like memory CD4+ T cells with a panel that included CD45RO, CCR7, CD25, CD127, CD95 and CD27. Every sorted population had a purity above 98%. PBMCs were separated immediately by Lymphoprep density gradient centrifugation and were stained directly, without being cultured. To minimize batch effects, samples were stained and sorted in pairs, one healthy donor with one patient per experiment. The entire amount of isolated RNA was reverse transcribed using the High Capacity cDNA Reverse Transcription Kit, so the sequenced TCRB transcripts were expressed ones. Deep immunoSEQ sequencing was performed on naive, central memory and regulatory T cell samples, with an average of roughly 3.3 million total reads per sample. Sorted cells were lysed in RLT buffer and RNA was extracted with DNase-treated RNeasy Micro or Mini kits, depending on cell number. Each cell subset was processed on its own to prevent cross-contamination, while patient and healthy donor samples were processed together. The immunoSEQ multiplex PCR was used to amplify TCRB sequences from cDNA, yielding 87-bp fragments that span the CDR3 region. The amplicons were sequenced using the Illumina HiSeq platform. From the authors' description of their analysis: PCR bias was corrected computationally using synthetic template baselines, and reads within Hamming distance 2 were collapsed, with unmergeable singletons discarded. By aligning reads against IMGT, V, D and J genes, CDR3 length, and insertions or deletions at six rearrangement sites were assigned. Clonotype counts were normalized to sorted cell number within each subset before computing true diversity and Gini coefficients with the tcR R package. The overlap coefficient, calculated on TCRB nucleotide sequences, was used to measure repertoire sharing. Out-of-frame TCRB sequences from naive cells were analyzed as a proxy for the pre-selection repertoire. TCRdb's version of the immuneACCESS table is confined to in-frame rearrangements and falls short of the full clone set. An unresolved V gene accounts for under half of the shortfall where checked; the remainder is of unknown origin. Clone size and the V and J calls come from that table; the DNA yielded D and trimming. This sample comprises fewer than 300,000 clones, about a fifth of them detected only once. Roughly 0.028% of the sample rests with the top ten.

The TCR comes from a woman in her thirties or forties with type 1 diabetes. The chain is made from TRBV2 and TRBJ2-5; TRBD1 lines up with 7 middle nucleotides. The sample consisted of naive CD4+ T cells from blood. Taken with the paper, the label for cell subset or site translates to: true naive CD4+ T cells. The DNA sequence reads TGTGCCAGCAATCGTGACAGGGAAGAGACCCAGTACTTC. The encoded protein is CASNRDREETQYF.